Presented here are 30 T cell receptor beta chains from one specimen sequenced in a study of T cell repertoires in cytomegalovirus infection. MiXCR, run by TCRdb on the reads, gives a single entry per CDR3 protein. The sample carries tens of thousands of distinct CDR3 sequences, less than 30% recorded once. These TCRs' antigens remain unknown. Sequences were derived from CD8+ T cells from cultured PBMCs, sampled from culture after CMV antigen stimulation. The receptors come from a human donor in good health (CMV status not recorded). Some clones in this sample may be carry-over from other donors' samples.

This clonotype was observed a few times. V and J are TRBV11-2 and TRBJ2-3; 15 positions agree with TRBD2. There are 18 residues in the CDR3. In germline, CDR1 is SGHAT, CDR2 FQNNGV. With 7 bases clipped from V and 4 bases from J, the junction kept 12 bases outside the gene matches. For the CDR3, the DNA is TGTGCCAGCACCCCAGGGGGGACTAGCGGGAGGATAGCAGATACGCAGTATTTT. Its protein is CASTPGGTSGRIADTQYF.

This clonotype was seen only a few times. The chain joins TRBV10-2 to TRBJ1-2; TRBD1 aligns across 7 bases. This CDR3 has 14 amino acids. Germline CDR1 is WSHSY and CDR2 is SAAADI. With 4 bases clipped from V and 4 bases from J, the junction kept 6 bases outside the gene matches. The CDR3 DNA is TGCGCCAGCAGTGGGGGGGACAGTCCCTATGGCTACACCTTC. As protein: CASSGGDSPYGYTF.

This clonotype was picked up a small number of times. The chain has TRBV7-6 and TRBJ2-1, with unresolved D. Trimming removed 1 base at V and 6 bases at J, with 7 bases between. CDR3 size: 13 residues. Germline V lookup: CDR1 SGHVS, CDR2 FNYEAQ. CDR3 in DNA: TGTGCCAGCAGCTTAGGAGGAACCAATGAGCAGTTCTTC. Its translation: CASSLGGTNEQFF.

Only a few counts were recorded for this clonotype. The chain combines TRBV12-3 or TRBV12-4 with TRBJ2-7; D not resolved. Between the trimmed V and J ends, which lost 3 bases and 3 bases, there was a span of 6 bases. The CDR3 has 12 residues. The CDR3 region is CASSFSGYEQYF. In DNA, the CDR3 is TGTGCCAGCAGTTTTTCAGGCTACGAGCAGTACTTC.

The rearrangement joins TRBV28 to TRBJ1-3; TRBD1 is a possible D gene (5 bases). Germline CDR1 reads MDHEN; CDR2 reads SYDVKM. The CDR3 loop spans 16 amino acids. Trimming shortened V by 3 bases and J by 1 base, and 13 bases separated the two germline ends. CDR3 sequence (DNA): TGTGCCAGCAGTTTCGGGGCCTTTAGGTCTGGAAACACCATATATTTT. Translation: CASSFGAFRSGNTIYF.

This clonotype appeared many times. The DNA for the CDR3 is TGTGCCAGCAGTTACTCGGGCGGGAGGATCCAGCCCCAGCATTTT. Its translation: CASSYSGGRIQPQHF. The chain has TRBV6-2 or TRBV6-3 and TRBJ1-5; D uncertain. The germline V gene has CDR1 MNHEY and CDR2 SVGEGT. V dropped 0 bases and J dropped 7 bases, with 13 bases sitting between them. The CDR3 totals 15 residues.

This clonotype was picked up a small number of times. The gene calls are TRBV12-3 or TRBV12-4 and TRBJ2-5; 11 nucleotides agree with TRBD2. The junction had 5 bases not matched to a gene; V was cut back by 8 bases and J by 0 bases. This CDR3 contains 15 residues. In DNA, the CDR3 is TGTGCCAGCGGACGTAGCGGGAGGGACCAAGAGACCCAGTACTTC. As protein: CASGRSGRDQETQYF.

The rearrangement joins TRBV20-1 to TRBJ1-2; D is possibly TRBD1 (6 bases). The length of the CDR3 is 10 residues. The V end was cut by 6 bases, the J end by 7 bases, with 9 bases between. Looked up from germline, CDR1 is DFQATT and CDR2 is SNEGSKA (reference sequence). The CDR3 sequence: CSAEGVGYTF. In DNA form, the CDR3 reads TGCAGTGCCGAGGGGGTTGGCTACACCTTC.

The V gene is TRBV6-6, the J gene TRBJ2-7; D unclear. The V end lost 0 bases, the J end lost 4 bases, and 13 bases lay between the germline ends. Germline assignment: CDR1 MNHNY and CDR2 SVGAGI (reference sequence). This CDR3 spans 15 amino acids. This CDR3 reads CASSYSGIAQYEQYF. CDR3 DNA: TGTGCCAGCAGTTACTCGGGGATCGCTCAATACGAGCAGTACTTC.

This sequence joins TRBV11-3 and TRBJ2-7; D not certain. V was cut by 4 bases and J by 6 bases, with 10 bases left in between. This CDR3 is built from 12 residues. Germline V gene lookup returns CDR1 SGHNT and CDR2 YENEEA. Here the CDR3 reads CASSSGILEQYF. The CDR3 nucleotides are TGTGCCAGCAGCTCCGGAATTCTCGAGCAGTACTTC. Based on the CDR3 plus reference TRBV11-3 and TRBJ2-7, the full variable domain is EAGVVQSPRYKIIEKKQPVAFWCNPISGHNTLYWYLQNLGQGPELLIRYENEEAVDDSQLPKDRFSAERLKGVDSTLKIQPAELGDSAVYLCASSSGILEQYFGPGTRLTVT.

The chain couples TRBV28 to TRBJ2-5, with a weak D call TRBD2 (6 bases). The CDR3 contains 16 residues. V was trimmed by 6 bases and J by 3 bases, leaving 20 bases between them. Germline loops: CDR1 MDHEN, CDR2 SYDVKM. CDR3 nucleotides: TGTGCCAGCAGGAGTATCGCTACGTGGGGGGAAGAGACCCAGTACTTC. This encodes CASRSIATWGEETQYF.

This clonotype has more than one count but fewer than ten. This chain joins TRBV11-2 and TRBJ2-7, with no clear D. Germline CDR1 is SGHAT and CDR2 is FQNNGV. Trimming stripped 7 bases from V and 7 bases from J, with 17 bases between. The CDR3 loop spans 13 amino acids. The CDR3 sequence is CASIPTGGKEQYF. CDR3 nucleotides: TGTGCCAGCATCCCGACGGGTGGAAAGGAGCAGTACTTC.

The chain recombines TRBV5-3 with TRBJ2-7; 8 bases map to TRBD2. TRBV5-3 is noted as an ORF with a role that remains uncertain. This CDR3 comprises 13 residues. The V and J ends lost 8 bases and 2 bases, in that order; junction bases with no gene match: 6. CDR3 coding DNA: TGTGCCAGCACCGGGGGGGGGACCTACGAGCAGTACTTC. This sequence encodes CASTGGGTYEQYF.

This clonotype showed up just a few times. The chain uses TRBV27 and TRBJ1-5; D is possibly TRBD1 (5 bases). CDR3 length: 15 residues. Germline V CDR1 and CDR2: MNHEY, SMNVEV (reference sequence). V lost 5 bases to trimming and J lost 1 base, with 12 bases between them. The DNA for the CDR3 is TGTGCCAGCAGTCCAAGGGGACCGAGCAATCAGCCCCAGCATTTT. It translates to CASSPRGPSNQPQHF.

CDR3 nucleotide sequence: TGTGCCAGCAGTTACTCGAGAGGACAGATAACTACGAACACCGGGGAGCTGTTTTTT. Its translation is CASSYSRGQITTNTGELFF. V is TRBV6-2 or TRBV6-3 and J is TRBJ2-2; weak D call: TRBD1 (6 bases). The CDR3 consists of 19 residues. V gave up 0 bases and J gave up 0 bases, with 17 bases separating them. Looked up from germline, CDR1 is MNHEY and CDR2 is SVGEGT.

The chain carries TRBV27 and TRBJ2-7; D perhaps matches TRBD2 (6 bases). The length of the CDR3 is 15 residues. Between the trimmed V and J ends, which lost 4 bases and 2 bases, there was a span of 15 bases. Germline V CDR1 and CDR2: MNHEY, SMNVEV (reference sequence). CDR3 sequence reads: CASSWDGSSPYEQYF. Here the CDR3 DNA reads TGTGCCAGCAGTTGGGACGGGAGTTCCCCCTACGAGCAGTACTTC.

This clonotype was picked up a small number of times. The chain employs TRBV7-8 and TRBJ2-5; 7 bases are shared with TRBD2. CDR3 length: 14 residues. CDR1 SGHVS and CDR2 FQNEAQ come from the germline V gene. V trimming: 8 bases; J trimming: 6 bases; junction bases outside the gene matches: 12. Written as DNA, the CDR3 is TGTGCCAGCTCTACGGACGGGAGGCGAAAGACCCAGTACTTC. As protein: CASSTDGRRKTQYF.

In regard to this clonotype: This may come from a read error, since a much larger clone is one base off. The chain couples TRBV12-3 or TRBV12-4 to TRBJ1-2; tentatively, D is TRBD1 (5 bases). V was pared by 2 bases and J by 7 bases, with 11 bases between. The CDR3 is 13 residues long. The CDR3 DNA is TGTGCCAGCAGTTTATGGACATTCCGTGGCTACACCTTC. Residues: CASSLWTFRGYTF.

This clonotype was recorded a few times. The V and J genes are TRBV7-9 and TRBJ1-2; 9 bases are a match to TRBD1. The CDR3 is made up of 15 amino acids. V was pared by 2 bases and J by 8 bases, with 9 bases of the junction left unmatched. Germline loops: CDR1 SEHNR, CDR2 FQNEAQ (reference sequence). The CDR3 DNA sequence: TGTGCCAGCAGCTTATATGGGGACAGGGAACGGGGCTACACCTTC. The encoded protein is CASSLYGDRERGYTF.

This clonotype was detected a few times. The CDR3 loop is CASSEDAVYEQYF. In nucleotides, the CDR3 is TGTGCCAGCAGTGAAGACGCTGTCTACGAGCAGTACTTC. V gene TRBV6-1 combines with J gene TRBJ2-7; unclear D gene. The length of the CDR3 is 13 residues. Germline lookup yields CDR1 MNHNS and CDR2 SASEGT. Trimming took off 1 base at V and 3 bases at J, with 7 bases between the two ends.

Of note for this clonotype: A read error is possible here, since a much larger clone lies one base away. This chain joins TRBV11-2 and TRBJ2-1; D unclear. CDR3 length equals 12 residues. Per germline, CDR1 SGHAT and CDR2 FQNNGV. Trimming removed 6 bases from V and 6 bases from J, with 9 bases in between. CDR3 sequence: CASRLTPNEQFF. The CDR3 coding sequence is TGTGCCAGCAGACTGACCCCCAATGAGCAGTTCTTC.

This clonotype was seen repeatedly, ten times or more. This chain connects TRBV12-3 or TRBV12-4 to TRBJ1-1; D may be TRBD1 (5 bases). V gave up 7 bases and J gave up 1 base, with 16 bases separating them. The CDR3 covers 15 residues. CDR3 bases: TGTGCCAGCACCCCTCGCCAGGGAGCGAACACTGAAGCTTTCTTT. Translated, it gives CASTPRQGANTEAFF.

The table lists this clonotype with many counts. The chain uses TRBV6-2 or TRBV6-3 and TRBJ2-1; 10 nucleotides align to TRBD2. The V gene end was trimmed by 5 bases and the J gene end by 9 bases; junction bases not matched to a gene: 1. The CDR3 is made up of 12 amino acids. Germline assignment: CDR1 MNHEY and CDR2 SVGEGT. This chain's CDR3 is CASSPSGSEQFF. In DNA, the CDR3 is TGTGCCAGCAGTCCTAGCGGGAGTGAGCAGTTCTTC.

The rearrangement uses TRBV6-2 or TRBV6-3 and TRBJ1-2; tentative D call: TRBD1 (5 bases). The V gene's germline CDR1 is MNHEY and CDR2 SVGEGT. This CDR3 contains 14 residues. V was clipped by 0 bases and J by 0 bases, with 5 bases between them. The CDR3 region has the DNA TGTGCCAGCAGTTACTCGGGGGCTAACTATGGCTACACCTTC. Its translation is CASSYSGANYGYTF.

The chain couples TRBV2 to TRBJ1-5; 7 nucleotides match TRBD1. The CDR3 consists of 15 residues. The J segment lost 7 bases and the V segment lost 2 bases, leaving 8 bases of the junction unmatched. In germline, CDR1 is SNHLY, CDR2 FYNNEI. The CDR3, as DNA: TGTGCCAGCAGTGAACTCCCGACAGGGTACCAGCCCCAGCATTTT. It is translated as CASSELPTGYQPQHF.

This clonotype occurred many times. The chain carries TRBV6-2 or TRBV6-3 and TRBJ2-3; TRBD2 matches at 8 bases. CDR1 is MNHEY and CDR2 is SVGEGT in the germline V gene. The CDR3 is 17 amino acids. With 3 bases clipped from V and 2 bases from J, the junction kept 10 bases outside the gene matches. The CDR3 spells CASSYPAGGLFTDTQYF. CDR3 nucleotides: TGTGCCAGCAGTTATCCGGCGGGGGGCCTATTCACAGATACGCAGTATTTT.

This clonotype was recorded a few times. This sequence joins TRBV6-5 and TRBJ1-2; D remains unclear. Trimming removed 4 bases from V and 4 bases from J, with 13 bases in between. The CDR3 extends over 14 amino acids. Germline V lookup: CDR1 MNHEY, CDR2 SVGAGI. The CDR3 nucleotides are TGTGCCAGCAGTTCGACGACGACGCTCTATGGCTACACCTTC. It translates to CASSSTTTLYGYTF.

This clonotype has a handful of counts. This chain's CDR3 is CASSSTSGRADEQFF. The DNA of the CDR3 is TGTGCCAGCAGCTCGACTAGCGGGAGGGCCGATGAGCAGTTCTTC. The chain is built from TRBV7-6 and TRBJ2-1; 14 nucleotides agree with TRBD2. Trimming at V came to 4 bases and at J to 8 bases, leaving 4 bases not matched to a gene. Germline V gene sequence: CDR1 SGHVS, CDR2 FNYEAQ. This CDR3 comprises 15 residues.

This clonotype has a handful of counts. V usage is TRBV12-3 or TRBV12-4 and J usage is TRBJ2-1; a weak D match, TRBD1 (6 bases). Trimming cost V 0 bases and J 8 bases, with 11 bases left between them. CDR3 length: 14 amino acids. The CDR3 sequence: CASSLATQGDEQFF. DNA of the CDR3: TGTGCCAGCAGTTTAGCTACACAGGGAGATGAGCAGTTCTTC.

This clonotype was observed at least ten times. This sequence joins TRBV5-4 and TRBJ2-2; TRBD2 matches at 11 bases. Trimming took 4 bases from V and 6 from J; bases not matched to a gene: 11. The CDR3 consists of 17 residues. Germline assignment: CDR1 SGHNT and CDR2 YYREEE (reference sequence). The CDR3 protein is CASSEDSGGAHAGELFF. The CDR3, as DNA: TGTGCCAGCAGCGAGGATAGCGGGGGGGCCCACGCCGGGGAGCTGTTTTTT.